What follows are 7 T cell receptor beta chains derived from one specimen sequenced in a study of a mutant IDH1 vaccine in newly diagnosed glioma. Time point indicated: week 5, during vaccination. The vaccine gave 300 ug of a 20-mer mutant IDH1 peptide subcutaneously per dose. Antigen specificity for these receptors is unknown. Data came from immunoSEQ multiplex PCR; TCRdb stores just in-frame clones and leaves some out. The sample lists more than 55,000 clones; approximately 80% were seen once. This specimen consisted of PBMCs, obtained from a glioma patient whose treatment included an IDH1 peptide vaccine. The receptors come from a woman under 30 with glioma. Some clones in this sample may be carry-over from other donors' samples.

The chain joins TRBV29-1 to TRBJ1-1; 9 bases agree with TRBD1. The CDR3 extends over 13 amino acids. CDR1 and CDR2 (germline): SQVTM, ANQGSEA. V was clipped by 4 bases and J by 6 bases; unmatched bases: 6. The CDR3 DNA reads TGCAGCGTTGCAGGACAGGGGTTCGCTGAAGCTTTCTTT. It encodes CSVAGQGFAEAFF.

The chain recombines TRBV7-8 with TRBJ1-3; D unclear. The germline gives CDR1 SGHVS, CDR2 FQNEAQ. Trimming removed 0 bases from V and 3 bases from J, with 9 bases in between. The CDR3 runs 15 residues. Here the CDR3 reads CASSLARRFGNTIYF. The CDR3 DNA follows: TGTGCCAGCAGCTTAGCGCGGAGGTTTGGAAACACCATATATTTT.

The chain couples TRBV29-1 to TRBJ2-7; 8 positions agree with TRBD2. This CDR3 has 17 amino acids. In germline, CDR1 is SQVTM, CDR2 ANQGSEA. V lost 2 bases and J lost 4; bases outside the gene matches: 16. The CDR3 nucleotides are TGCAGCGTTGAATTGGTCGAGAGCGAAGCGGGGGAGTACGAGCAGTACTTC. Its protein is CSVELVESEAGEYEQYF.

Concerning this clone itself: The sample has other DNA sequences that encode this CDR3 too. J is TRBJ2-2 and V is TRBV5-1; maybe TRBD2 (6 bases). V was pared by 1 base and J by 5 bases, with 21 bases between. The CDR3 is 18 amino acids. The germline CDR1 and CDR2 sequences are SGHRS and YFSETQ. CDR3 bases: TGCGCCAGCAGCTTGTCGGTGGGTGCGGGGTCGAGGACCGGGGAGCTGTTTTTT. Protein sequence: CASSLSVGAGSRTGELFF.

The chain recombines TRBV9 with TRBJ1-6, with TRBD1 identical over 9 bases. V was clipped by 4 bases and J by 1 base; unmatched bases: 6. From germline, CDR1 is SGDLS and CDR2 YYNGEE. The CDR3 loop spans 17 amino acids. The CDR3 nucleotides are TGTGCCAGCAGCTCGGGACAGGGTTTTTCCTATAATTCACCCCTCCACTTT. Protein: CASSSGQGFSYNSPLHF. The whole variable domain, remainder taken from reference TRBV9 and TRBJ1-6, is DSGVTQTPKHLITATGQRVTLRCSPRSGDLSVYWYQQSLDQGLQFLIQYYNGEERAKGNILERFSAQQFPDLHSELNLSSLELGDSALYFCASSSGQGFSYNSPLHFGNGTRLTVT.

This chain connects TRBV5-4 to TRBJ2-7; 8 bases agree with TRBD2. V dropped 2 bases and J dropped 7; count of bases not matched to a gene: 2. CDR1 and CDR2 (germline): SGHNT, YYREEE (reference sequence). This CDR3 contains 12 residues. This CDR3 is CASSLGGGEQYF. As DNA, the CDR3 is TGTGCCAGCAGCTTAGGCGGGGGGGAGCAGTACTTC.

This chain uses TRBV2 with TRBJ2-7; no clear D. Per the germline V gene, CDR1 is SNHLY and CDR2 is FYNNEI. The CDR3 extends over 16 amino acids. V dropped 0 bases and J dropped 0 bases, with 12 bases sitting between them. Written as DNA, the CDR3 is TGTGCCAGCAGTGAAGCGATCGCCGCGAGCTCCTACGAGCAGTACTTC. As protein: CASSEAIAASSYEQYF.